The entry below gives a single T cell receptor (beta chain) sequence along with its context. Its antigen remains unidentified. From RNA transcripts, TCR beta CDR3 regions were amplified. HTBI primers were used for first-round RT-PCR of the TCR CDR3. In TCRdb, the multiplex PCR reads were re-called with MiXCR into one record per CDR3 protein. The sample shows about 550,000 distinct CDR3 sequences, less than 25% of them seen only once. The data belong to a study of T cells in Graves' hyperthyroidism and ophthalmopathy. Germline V gives CDR1 KGHDR, CDR2 SFDVKD. The V end lost 5 bases, the J end lost 3 bases, and 10 bases lay between the germline ends. The CDR3 is 13 residues long. Study outcomes and limitations: Ophthalmopathy, as predicted by the model, came a median about seven months after the prediction. Expanded thyroid clonotypes (above 0.001) were mostly also found in blood.

PBMCs were collected from a 10 ml volume of fresh peripheral blood. This chain joins TRBV24-1 and TRBJ2-7; D is undetermined. This TCR came from a man between 18 and 35 years old with Graves' hyperthyroidism. The sequencing input was blood. The DNA for the CDR3 is TGTGCCACCAGTGCCGACGGCCACTACGAGCAGTACTTC. This sequence encodes CATSADGHYEQYF.